These T cell receptor beta chains were read from a single sample in a study of cytomegalovirus exposure and HLA in healthy donors. Assay: immunoSEQ multiplex PCR; the TCRdb copy retains only in-frame clones and omits some. The sample has approximately 120,000 clones; roughly 74% are singletons. Source material: PBMCs. Every receptor here comes from a woman aged 45-59 years in good health and CMV-seropositive. Both conserved end residues are part of each CDR3. Each record gives: V gene, J gene, clone size, D gene, CDR3 protein, CDR3 DNA. The D gene is left open where the match is weak. A row's size may be missing; if present it is once, few, many or a size class.

TRBV4-2	TRBJ2-1	-	TRBD2	CASSQEQRGGTEQFF	TGTGCCAGCAGCCAAGAACAGCGGGGGGGCACTGAGCAGTTCTTC
TRBV5-1	TRBJ2-7	-	-	CASRGQISSYEQYF	TGCGCCAGCAGGGGGCAGATCTCATCCTACGAGCAGTACTTC
TRBV9	TRBJ2-7	-	TRBD2	CASSPPAGGSYEQYF	TGTGCCAGCAGCCCCCCAGCGGGGGGGTCCTACGAGCAGTACTTC
TRBV7-2	TRBJ1-2	-	-	CASTPGHAYGYTF	TGTGCCAGCACCCCGGGACACGCCTATGGCTACACCTTC
TRBV27	TRBJ2-3	-	-	CASNRGGGSDTQYF	TGTGCCAGCAACAGAGGTGGGGGCTCAGATACGCAGTATTTT
TRBV5-1	TRBJ1-6	-	-	CASSLGLGQGNSPLHF	TGCGCCAGCAGCTTGGGATTGGGTCAGGGAAATTCACCCCTCCACTTT
TRBV4-1	TRBJ2-7	-	TRBD2	CALRASGGVYYRSYAYEQYF	TGCGCCTTAAGGGCTAGCGGGGGGGTATATTATCGGTCCTACGCCTACGAGCAGTACTTC
TRBV2	TRBJ2-7	-	-	CASRAAIPYEQYF	TGTGCCAGCAGGGCGGCGATTCCCTACGAGCAGTACTTC
TRBV2	TRBJ2-1	once	-	CASRFDTSSYNEQFF	TGTGCCAGCCGCTTCGACACTAGCTCCTACAATGAGCAGTTCTTC
TRBV4-3	TRBJ1-2	-	-	CASSQGADGYTF	TGCGCCAGCAGCCAAGGGGCAGATGGCTACACCTTC
TRBV11-2	TRBJ2-1	few	TRBD2	CASSLTSGGPYEQFF	TGTGCCAGCAGCTTAACTAGCGGGGGGCCCTATGAGCAGTTCTTC
TRBV5-5	TRBJ1-2	-	-	CASSVVASGYGYTF	TGTGCCAGCAGCGTTGTAGCATCCGGCTATGGCTACACCTTC
TRBV2	TRBJ2-7	-	-	CASSESLTYEQYF	TGTGCCAGCAGTGAATCCTTAACCTACGAGCAGTACTTC
TRBV29-1	TRBJ2-3	few	TRBD2	CSVEGLAGVRDAQYF	TGCAGCGTTGAAGGACTAGCGGGGGTTCGGGACGCGCAGTATTTT
TRBV15	TRBJ2-7	-	-	CATRDTQGYEQYF	TGTGCCACTCGGGACACTCAAGGCTACGAGCAGTACTTC
TRBV11-2	TRBJ2-3	-	-	CASSLVGRVDTQYF	TGTGCCAGCAGCTTAGTGGGCAGGGTAGATACGCAGTATTTT
TRBV11-2	TRBJ1-1	-	TRBD1	CASSPGLTGGKDTEAFF	TGTGCCAGCAGCCCAGGTCTGACAGGGGGTAAAGACACTGAAGCTTTCTTT
TRBV2	TRBJ2-5	-	TRBD1	CASSPTQGIAETQYF	TGTGCCAGCAGTCCCACACAGGGGATCGCAGAGACCCAGTACTTC
TRBV9	TRBJ2-3	few	-	CASSVGLQIGDTQYF	TGTGCCAGCAGCGTAGGACTACAAATCGGCGATACGCAGTATTTT
TRBV18	TRBJ2-3	once	TRBD1	CASSTGQTAGTQYF	TGTGCCAGCTCAACGGGACAGACCGCGGGTACGCAGTATTTT
TRBV2	TRBJ2-3	few	TRBD2	CASSGTSGGTNTDTQYF	TGTGCCAGCAGTGGAACTAGCGGGGGCACCAACACAGATACGCAGTATTTT
TRBV6-1	TRBJ2-7	-	-	CASSPTGAPEQYF	TGTGCCAGCAGCCCCACGGGAGCGCCCGAGCAGTACTTC
TRBV7-9	TRBJ2-2	-	-	CASSYGSGAGELFF	TGTGCCAGCAGCTATGGTTCGGGGGCCGGGGAGCTGTTTTTT
TRBV18	TRBJ2-6	-	-	CASSLSPGLRRGANVLTF	TGTGCCAGCTCGCTTAGCCCGGGACTCCGGAGGGGGGCCAACGTCCTGACTTTC
TRBV6-1	TRBJ1-6	-	-	CASRMDSGSSPLHF	TGTGCCAGCAGGATGGACAGCGGTTCTTCACCCCTCCACTTT
TRBV5-6	TRBJ2-2	-	TRBD1	CASSLSGQGWPVGELFF	TGTGCCAGCAGCTTGTCGGGACAGGGGTGGCCGGTCGGGGAGCTGTTTTTT
TRBV6-6	TRBJ1-2	once	-	CASSYDTGNWYGYTF	TGTGCCAGCAGTTACGACACCGGAAATTGGTATGGCTACACCTTC
TRBV6-6	TRBJ2-2	-	TRBD1	CASSPGTANTGELFF	TGTGCCAGCAGTCCTGGGACAGCGAACACCGGGGAGCTGTTTTTT
TRBV30	TRBJ1-4	-	-	CAWSVPWEGNEKLFF	TGTGCCTGGAGTGTACCCTGGGAGGGTAATGAAAAACTGTTTTTT
TRBV29-1	TRBJ2-3	few	-	CSGSQSTDTQYF	TGCAGCGGTTCACAGTCCACAGATACGCAGTATTTT
TRBV11-2	TRBJ2-7	-	-	CASSYSGARSYEQYF	TGTGCCAGCAGCTACTCAGGGGCTCGCTCCTACGAGCAGTACTTC
TRBV28	TRBJ1-2	medium-sized	TRBD1	CASSRGQGRDGYTF	TGTGCCAGCAGTCGCGGACAGGGGAGAGATGGCTACACCTTC
TRBV15	TRBJ1-2	once	TRBD1	CATSRDRTGKGVYGYTF	TGTGCCACCAGCAGAGATAGGACAGGGAAAGGGGTATATGGCTACACCTTC
TRBV9	TRBJ2-3	once	TRBD2	CASSANPLSGASTDTQYF	TGTGCCAGCAGCGCAAATCCCCTTAGCGGGGCTAGCACAGATACGCAGTATTTT
TRBV5-6	TRBJ2-7	-	TRBD1	CASSVDRVSYEQYF	TGTGCCAGCAGCGTCGACAGGGTATCCTACGAGCAGTACTTC
TRBV6-5	TRBJ1-6	-	TRBD1	CASSLIGQGANSPLHF	TGTGCCAGCAGTTTAATTGGACAGGGGGCAAATTCACCCCTCCACTTT
TRBV6-5	TRBJ2-7	-	-	CATATPYYEQYF	TGTGCCACCGCGACACCTTACTACGAGCAGTACTTC
TRBV19	TRBJ2-1	few	TRBD1	CASSIEQGNNEQFF	TGTGCCAGTAGTATAGAACAGGGGAACAATGAGCAGTTCTTC
TRBV7-2	TRBJ1-2	-	-	CASSPARDYGYTF	TGTGCCAGCAGCCCTGCCCGGGACTATGGCTACACCTTC
TRBV21-1	TRBJ2-7	few	-	CASSKLEPGQGIDEQYF	TGTGCCAGCAGCAAACTTGAACCGGGACAGGGAATCGACGAGCAGTACTTC
TRBV29-1	TRBJ1-3	-	-	CSVAIPGNTIYF	TGCAGCGTTGCCATTCCTGGAAACACCATATATTTT
TRBV2	TRBJ1-5	-	-	CASSTTGSSNQPQHF	TGTGCCAGCAGTACAACAGGGTCGAGCAATCAGCCCCAGCATTTT
TRBV18	TRBJ2-3	-	TRBD2	CASSPWGLAGESTDTQYF	TGTGCCAGCTCACCATGGGGACTAGCGGGGGAGTCCACAGATACGCAGTATTTT
TRBV5-1	TRBJ2-5	-	-	CASSFNSLQETQYF	TGCGCCAGCAGCTTCAACAGTCTCCAAGAGACCCAGTACTTC
TRBV5-1	TRBJ1-2	few	TRBD1	CASSLEGTGRVYYGYTF	TGCGCCAGCAGCTTGGAAGGGACAGGCAGGGTCTACTATGGCTACACCTTC
TRBV28	TRBJ1-6	-	-	CASSLLRSPLHF	TGTGCCAGCAGTTTACTTAGATCACCCCTCCACTTT
TRBV6-5	TRBJ2-7	-	-	CASSHRRALSYEQYF	TGTGCCAGCAGCCACCGGAGGGCCCTTTCCTACGAGCAGTACTTC
TRBV19	TRBJ1-4	-	-	CASSIQGTTNEKLFF	TGTGCCAGTAGTATCCAGGGAACAACTAATGAAAAACTGTTTTTT
TRBV10-1	TRBJ2-1	-	-	CASSIDSNSYNEQFF	TGCGCCAGCAGTATAGATAGCAACTCCTACAATGAGCAGTTCTTC
TRBV5-6	TRBJ2-3	few	-	CASSLGTAADTQYF	TGTGCCAGCAGCTTGGGGACAGCGGCAGATACGCAGTATTTT
TRBV29-1	TRBJ1-4	-	-	CSVEGAGEKLFF	TGCAGCGTTGAGGGGGCCGGGGAAAAACTGTTTTTT
TRBV5-4	TRBJ2-7	-	TRBD1	CASSAGQGGGYEQYF	TGTGCCAGCAGCGCCGGACAGGGAGGAGGCTACGAGCAGTACTTC
TRBV30	TRBJ2-3	-	-	CAWSLTGTDTQYF	TGTGCCTGGAGTTTAACGGGCACAGATACGCAGTATTTT
TRBV11-2	TRBJ2-2	-	-	CASTTNSRGNTGELFF	TGTGCCAGCACCACCAATTCCAGGGGGAACACCGGGGAGCTGTTTTTT
TRBV10-3	TRBJ2-3	-	-	CAISEGGAGLDTQYF	TGTGCCATCAGTGAGGGCGGGGCCGGCCTCGATACGCAGTATTTT